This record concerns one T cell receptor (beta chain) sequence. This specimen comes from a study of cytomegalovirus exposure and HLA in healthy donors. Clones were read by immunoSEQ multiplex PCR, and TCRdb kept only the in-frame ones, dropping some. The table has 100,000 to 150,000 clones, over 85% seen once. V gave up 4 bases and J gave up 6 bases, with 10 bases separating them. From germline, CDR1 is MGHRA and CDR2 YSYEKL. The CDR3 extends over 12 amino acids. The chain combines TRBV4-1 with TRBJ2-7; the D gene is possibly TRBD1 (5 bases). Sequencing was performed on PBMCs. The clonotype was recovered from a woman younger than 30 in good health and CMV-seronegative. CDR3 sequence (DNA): TGCGCCAGCAGCCGACAGCAGGGCGAGCAGTACTTC. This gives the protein CASSRQQGEQYF.